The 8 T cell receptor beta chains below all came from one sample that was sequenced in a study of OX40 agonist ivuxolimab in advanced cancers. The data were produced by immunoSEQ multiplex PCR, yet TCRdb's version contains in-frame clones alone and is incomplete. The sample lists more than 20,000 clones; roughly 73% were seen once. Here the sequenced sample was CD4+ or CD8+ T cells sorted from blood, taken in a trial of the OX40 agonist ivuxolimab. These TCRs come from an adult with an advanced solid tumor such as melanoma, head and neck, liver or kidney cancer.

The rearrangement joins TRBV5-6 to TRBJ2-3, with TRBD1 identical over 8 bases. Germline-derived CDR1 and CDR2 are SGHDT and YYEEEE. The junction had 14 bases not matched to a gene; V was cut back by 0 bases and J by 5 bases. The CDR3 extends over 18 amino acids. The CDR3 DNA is TGTGCCAGCAGCTTGGACCAGGTACCGGACAGGGCGGGAGATACGCAGTATTTT. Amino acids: CASSLDQVPDRAGDTQYF.

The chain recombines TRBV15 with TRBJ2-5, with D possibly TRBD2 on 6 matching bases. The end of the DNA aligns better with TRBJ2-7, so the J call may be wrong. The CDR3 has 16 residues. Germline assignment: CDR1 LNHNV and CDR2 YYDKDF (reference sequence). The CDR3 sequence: CATSRFRDGGDYEQYF. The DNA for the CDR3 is TGTGCCACCAGCAGATTCCGGGACGGAGGGGACTACGAGCAGTACTTC.

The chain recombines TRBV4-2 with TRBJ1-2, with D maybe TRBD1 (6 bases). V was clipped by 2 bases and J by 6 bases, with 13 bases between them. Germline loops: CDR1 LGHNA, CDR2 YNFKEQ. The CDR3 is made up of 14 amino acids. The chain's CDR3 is CASSQQGYYDGYTF. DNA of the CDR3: TGTGCCAGCAGCCAACAGGGGTATTATGATGGCTACACCTTC.

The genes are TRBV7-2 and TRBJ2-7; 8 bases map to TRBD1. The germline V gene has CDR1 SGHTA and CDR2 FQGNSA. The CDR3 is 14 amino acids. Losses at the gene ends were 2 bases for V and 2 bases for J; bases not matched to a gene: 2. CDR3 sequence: CASSLMTGAYEQYF. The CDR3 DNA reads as TGTGCCAGCAGCTTAATGACAGGGGCCTACGAGCAGTACTTC.

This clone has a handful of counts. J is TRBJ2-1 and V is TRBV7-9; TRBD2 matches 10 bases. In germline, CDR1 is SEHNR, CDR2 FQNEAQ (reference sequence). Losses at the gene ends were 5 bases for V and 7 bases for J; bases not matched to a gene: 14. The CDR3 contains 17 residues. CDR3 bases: TGTGCCAGCAGCCCTAGATCGGGACTAGCGAAGGGTAATGAGCAGTTCTTC. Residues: CASSPRSGLAKGNEQFF.

In DNA form, the CDR3 reads TGTGCCAGCAGTGCCAGGACAGCATGGGATGGCTACACCTTC. Its protein product is CASSARTAWDGYTF. This chain links TRBV28 with TRBJ1-2; possibly TRBD1 for D (6 bases). CDR3 length equals 14 residues. With 5 bases removed from V and 6 bases from J, the gap between germline ends came to 16 bases. Per the germline V gene, CDR1 is MDHEN and CDR2 is SYDVKM.

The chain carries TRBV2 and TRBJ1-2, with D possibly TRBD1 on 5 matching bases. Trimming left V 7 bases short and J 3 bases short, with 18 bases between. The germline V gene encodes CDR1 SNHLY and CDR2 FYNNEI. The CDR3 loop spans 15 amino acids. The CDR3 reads CASISGGRGDYGYTF. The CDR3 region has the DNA TGTGCCAGCATCAGCGGGGGGAGAGGGGACTATGGCTACACCTTC.

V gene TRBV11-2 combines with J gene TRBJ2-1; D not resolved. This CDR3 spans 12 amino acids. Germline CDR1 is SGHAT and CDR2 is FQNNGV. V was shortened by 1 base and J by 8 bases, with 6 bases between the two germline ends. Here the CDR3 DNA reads TGTGCCAGCAGCTTAGGTCGCGATGAGCAGTTCTTC. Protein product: CASSLGRDEQFF.